The 19 T cell receptor beta chains reported below all come from one sample, sequenced in a study of vaccination and CD4 T cells after COVID-19. Antigen specificity for these receptors is unknown. Treatment reported: roughly ten-day PBMC culture with coronavirus spike peptide pools or control peptides (ViraFEST assay). CD4+ T cells that had been cultured provided DNA sequenced with the Oncomine TCR Beta short-read assay. TCRdb ran MiXCR on the PCR reads and lists one entry per CDR3 protein. The sample consists of about 8,500 distinct CDR3 sequences, approximately 63% of them appearing once. The sequencing sample was made of CD4+ T cells from blood, cultured in vitro. These receptors came from a human donor who had recovered from COVID-19.

This clonotype was detected once. V gene TRBV12-3 or TRBV12-4 combines with J gene TRBJ1-6, with 8 positions matching TRBD1. Losses at the gene ends were 6 bases for V and 7 bases for J; bases not matched to a gene: 2. This CDR3 is 13 amino acids long. CDR3 bases: TGTGCCAGCAGGGGACAGGCCAATTCACCCCTCCACTTT. Translating it yields CASRGQANSPLHF.

The chain combines TRBV28 with TRBJ2-5; 7 bases match TRBD2. With 6 bases clipped from V and 5 bases from J, the junction kept 9 bases outside the gene matches. CDR3 length: 14 amino acids. Germline V gene sequence: CDR1 MDHEN, CDR2 SYDVKM. The CDR3: CASSPPGGRETQYF. CDR3 DNA sequence: TGTGCCAGCAGCCCCCCGGGGGGTCGGGAGACCCAGTACTTC.

This chain uses TRBV20-1 with TRBJ2-1; D is possibly TRBD1 (5 bases). In germline, CDR1 is DFQATT, CDR2 SNEGSKA (reference sequence). The CDR3 covers 15 residues. Trimming left V 5 bases short and J 9 bases short, with 23 bases between. The CDR3 sequence: CSASPRARSSGEQFF. CDR3 DNA: TGCAGTGCTTCCCCCAGGGCGAGGTCCTCCGGTGAGCAGTTCTTC.

This clonotype was seen more than once but under ten times. The chain couples TRBV20-1 to TRBJ1-2, with D uncertain. V lost 5 bases, J lost 6 bases, and 10 bases lay in between. Germline CDR1 is DFQATT and CDR2 is SNEGSKA (reference sequence). This CDR3 is built from 11 residues. The CDR3 bases are TGCAGTGCTCTTAGACCCGATGGCTACACCTTC. Encoded protein: CSALRPDGYTF.

The rearrangement joins TRBV7-6 to TRBJ2-7, with D unclear. Trimming cost V 1 base and J 2 bases, with 6 bases left between them. The CDR3 length is 13 residues. Germline CDR1 SGHVS, CDR2 FNYEAQ. The DNA of the CDR3 is TGTGCCAGCAGCTTAGTGGGTACCTACGAGCAGTACTTC. Translation gives CASSLVGTYEQYF.

The genes are TRBV24-1 and TRBJ2-7, with a possible D match to TRBD1 (6 bases). This CDR3 comprises 13 residues. V was cut by 4 bases and J by 5 bases, with 11 bases left in between. The germline V gene has CDR1 KGHDR and CDR2 SFDVKD. The CDR3 region is CATSDLYRDEQYF. Written as DNA, the CDR3 is TGTGCCACCAGTGACTTATACAGGGACGAGCAGTACTTC.

This clonotype was recorded only once. This sequence joins TRBV28 and TRBJ1-1; D is ambiguous. Germline V gene data show CDR1 as MDHEN and CDR2 as SYDVKM. The CDR3 is 14 amino acids. The V end lost 7 bases, the J end lost 3 bases, and 15 bases lay between the germline ends. CDR3 loop: CASTLADKYTEAFF. The DNA of the CDR3 is TGTGCCAGCACCCTTGCCGACAAATACACTGAAGCTTTCTTT.

The chain has TRBV7-9 and TRBJ1-1; D is uncertain. The CDR3 totals 13 residues. The V end was cut by 5 bases, the J end by 8 bases, with 15 bases between. The germline gives CDR1 SEHNR, CDR2 FQNEAQ (reference sequence). CDR3 coding DNA: TGTGCCAGCAGCCCTGGATTGAAGGGCGAAGCTTTCTTT. This sequence encodes CASSPGLKGEAFF.

In this sample, this clonotype turned up a few times. The chain carries TRBV7-2 and TRBJ2-5; TRBD2 is a possible D gene (7 bases). This CDR3 is built from 14 residues. V lost 5 bases, J lost 4 bases, and 14 bases lay in between. In germline, CDR1 is SGHTA, CDR2 FQGNSA. The CDR3 loop reads CASSVGGAGETQYF. The CDR3 DNA follows: TGTGCCAGCAGCGTTGGGGGGGCTGGAGAGACCCAGTACTTC.

This clonotype was picked up a small number of times. The genes are TRBV7-3 and TRBJ2-1; the D is unclear. The germline V gene encodes CDR1 SGHTA and CDR2 FQGTGA. The CDR3 sequence is 13 residues long. Trimming left V 5 bases short and J 6 bases short, with 11 bases between. For the CDR3, the DNA is TGTGCCAGCAGCCCATATATTACCAATGAGCAGTTCTTC. Translation gives CASSPYITNEQFF.

The V and J genes are TRBV7-2 and TRBJ2-5; D gene uncertain. CDR1 and CDR2 from the germline V gene are SGHTA and FQGNSA. V was trimmed by 1 base and J by 1 base, leaving 4 bases between them. This CDR3 spans 13 amino acids. The CDR3 DNA reads as TGTGCCAGCAGCTTAGAGTCCCAAGAGACCCAGTACTTC. Amino acid sequence: CASSLESQETQYF.

The chain employs TRBV6-1 and TRBJ1-1; perhaps TRBD1 as D (6 bases). CDR3 length: 13 amino acids. V was shortened by 6 bases and J by 2 bases, with 10 bases between the two germline ends. The V gene's germline CDR1 is MNHNS and CDR2 SASEGT. CDR3 loop: CASSWGHNTEAFF. The CDR3 DNA sequence: TGTGCCAGCAGCTGGGGACATAACACTGAAGCTTTCTTT.

This clonotype showed up just a few times. The chain links TRBV7-2 to TRBJ1-1; D not certain. The CDR3 runs to 11 residues. Trimming took 3 bases from V and 10 from J, leaving 9 bases between them. Germline V gives CDR1 SGHTA, CDR2 FQGNSA. CDR3 sequence (DNA): TGTGCCAGCAGCTTGAGGGTAGCAGCTTTCTTT. It encodes CASSLRVAAFF.

The chain carries TRBV20-1 and TRBJ1-5; D might be TRBD1 (6 bases). V lost 1 base, J lost 0 bases, and 10 bases lay in between. The CDR3 consists of 15 residues. Germline CDR1 and CDR2: DFQATT and SNEGSKA (reference sequence). The CDR3 spells CSARVGGLSNQPQHF. The CDR3 nucleotides read TGCAGTGCTAGAGTGGGGGGCCTTAGCAATCAGCCCCAGCATTTT.

This chain links TRBV28 with TRBJ2-5, with D tentatively TRBD1 (5 bases). Trimming cost V 7 bases and J 5 bases, with 11 bases left between them. Looked up from germline, CDR1 is MDHEN and CDR2 is SYDVKM. The CDR3 sequence is 12 residues long. CDR3 sequence reads: CASTQAGETQYF. In DNA, the CDR3 is TGTGCCAGCACCCAGGCAGGGGAGACCCAGTACTTC.

Only one count was recorded for this clonotype. This rearrangement joins TRBV7-3 to TRBJ1-2; no firm D call. The CDR3 is made up of 13 amino acids. Germline CDR1 reads SGHTA; CDR2 reads FQGTGA. V lost 1 base, J lost 6 bases, and 9 bases lay in between. The DNA for the CDR3 is TGTGCCAGCAGCTTAAGGAGTAAAGATGGCTACACCTTC. It is translated as CASSLRSKDGYTF.

The chain joins TRBV20-1 to TRBJ1-1; unclear D gene. This CDR3 is 14 amino acids long. Trimming removed 4 bases at V and 3 bases at J, with 15 bases between. Germline V gene data show CDR1 as DFQATT and CDR2 as SNEGSKA (reference sequence). The CDR3 here is CSATRPGRDTEAFF. CDR3 in DNA: TGCAGTGCTACCCGGCCGGGAAGGGACACTGAAGCTTTCTTT.

This clonotype was seen once. The rearrangement uses TRBV7-9 and TRBJ1-2; 8 positions match TRBD1. The CDR3 extends over 13 amino acids. Germline V lookup: CDR1 SEHNR, CDR2 FQNEAQ (reference sequence). Germline trimming cut 4 bases from V and 6 bases from J; bases unmatched to any gene: 4. The CDR3 DNA is TGTGCCAGCAGCTCGACAGGGGCTGATGGCTACACCTTC. It encodes CASSSTGADGYTF. The full variable domain, its missing parts supplied by reference TRBV7-9 and TRBJ1-2, is DTGVSQNPRHKITKRGQNVTFRCDPISEHNRLYWYRQTLGQGPEFLTYFQNEAQLEKSRLLSDRFSAERPKGSFSTLEIQRTEQGDSAMYLCASSSTGADGYTFGSGTRLTVV.

This rearrangement joins TRBV15 to TRBJ2-5; D is unclear. Germline V gives CDR1 LNHNV, CDR2 YYDKDF (reference sequence). CDR3 length: 13 residues. Trimming took 1 base from V and 4 from J, leaving 7 bases between them. The CDR3 here is CATSRGRLETQYF. The CDR3 nucleotides read TGTGCCACCAGCAGAGGAAGGCTAGAGACCCAGTACTTC.